This TCR beta chain was profiled in a study of human T cells and chemical hapten exposure. About the research overall: Largely, small differences in pooled library volume made per-sample TCR yields vary.

Study processing details: TCR counts had a median of about 99,000 per sample and spanned about 23,224 to 750,000. TCRdb recomputed calls from the RACE reads with MiXCR, one row per CDR3 protein. None of the V and J calls come from the authors' own analysis; TCRdb made them. The profile covers 30,000 to 35,000 distinct CDR3 sequences, with 5.5% appearing a single time and 13% taken by the ten largest. This clonotype was found many times. The antigen is not known. Study results and limitations: Among TCRs, those above 1 in 1000 frequency were unaffected by DPC sensitization.

Time point described: healthy volunteer bleed at 6 weeks. Researchers extracted total RNA from unfractionated whole blood. The sample was whole blood. This clonotype was obtained from a human donor in good health. Some clones in this sample may be carry-over from other donors' samples.

The CDR3 is CASSLEVVTAPHTF. CDR3 DNA: TGTGCCAGCAGCTTAGAAGTCGTGACAGCCCCCCACACCTTC. The chain joins TRBV7-8 to TRBJ1-2; D might be TRBD1 (5 bases). The CDR3 runs to 14 residues. Trimming left V 1 base short and J 12 bases short, with 18 bases between. Germline lookup yields CDR1 SGHVS and CDR2 FQNEAQ.